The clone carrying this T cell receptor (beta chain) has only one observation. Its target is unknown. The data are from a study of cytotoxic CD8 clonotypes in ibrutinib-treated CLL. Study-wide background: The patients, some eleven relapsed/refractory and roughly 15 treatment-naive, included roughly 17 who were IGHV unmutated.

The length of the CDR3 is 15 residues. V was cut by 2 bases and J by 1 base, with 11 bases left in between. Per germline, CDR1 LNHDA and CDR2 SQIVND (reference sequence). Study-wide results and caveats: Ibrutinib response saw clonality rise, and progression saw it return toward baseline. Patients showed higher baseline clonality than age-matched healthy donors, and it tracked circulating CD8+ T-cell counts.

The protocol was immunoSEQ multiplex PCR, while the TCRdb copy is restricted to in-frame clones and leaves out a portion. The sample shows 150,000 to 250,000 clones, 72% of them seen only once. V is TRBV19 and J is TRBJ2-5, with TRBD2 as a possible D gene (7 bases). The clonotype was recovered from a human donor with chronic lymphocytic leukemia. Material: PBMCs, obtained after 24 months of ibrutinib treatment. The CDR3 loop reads CASSIRGRVQETQYF. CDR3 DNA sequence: TGTGCCAGTAGTATAAGGGGGAGGGTCCAAGAGACCCAGTACTTC.